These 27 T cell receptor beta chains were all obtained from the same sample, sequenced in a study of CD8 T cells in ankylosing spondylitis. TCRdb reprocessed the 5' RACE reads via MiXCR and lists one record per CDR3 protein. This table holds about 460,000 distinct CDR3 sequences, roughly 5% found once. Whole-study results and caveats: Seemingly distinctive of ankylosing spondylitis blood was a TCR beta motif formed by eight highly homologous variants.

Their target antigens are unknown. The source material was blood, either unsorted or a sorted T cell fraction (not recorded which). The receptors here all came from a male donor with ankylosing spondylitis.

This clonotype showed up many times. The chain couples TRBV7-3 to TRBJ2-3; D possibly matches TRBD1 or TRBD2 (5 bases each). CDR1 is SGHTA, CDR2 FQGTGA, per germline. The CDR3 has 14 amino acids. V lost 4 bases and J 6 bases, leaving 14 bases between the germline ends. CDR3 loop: CASSSGTWFDTQYF. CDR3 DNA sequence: TGTGCCAGCAGCTCCGGGACCTGGTTCGATACGCAGTATTTT.

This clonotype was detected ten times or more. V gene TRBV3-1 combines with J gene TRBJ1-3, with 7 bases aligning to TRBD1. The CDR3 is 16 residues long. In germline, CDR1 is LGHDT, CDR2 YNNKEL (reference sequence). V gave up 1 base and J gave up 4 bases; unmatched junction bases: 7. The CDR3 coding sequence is TGTGCCAGCAGCCAAGTAACAGGGGAGAACGGAAACACCATATATTTT. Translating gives CASSQVTGENGNTIYF.

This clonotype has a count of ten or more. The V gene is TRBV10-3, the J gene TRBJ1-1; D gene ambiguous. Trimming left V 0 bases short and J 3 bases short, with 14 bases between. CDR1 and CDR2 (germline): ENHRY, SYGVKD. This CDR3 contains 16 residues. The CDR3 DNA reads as TGTGCCATCAGTGAGTCGCGGGCGGGTCAGGACACTGAAGCTTTCTTT. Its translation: CAISESRAGQDTEAFF.

The DNA of the CDR3 is TGCGCCAGCAGAGCGACAGAGCAAGAGACCCAGTACTTC. Its protein is CASRATEQETQYF. This chain joins TRBV5-1 and TRBJ2-5, with a tentative D call TRBD1 (5 bases). V lost 5 bases, J lost 2 bases, and 10 bases lay in between. This CDR3 is built from 13 residues. CDR1 and CDR2 from the germline V gene are SGHRS and YFSETQ.

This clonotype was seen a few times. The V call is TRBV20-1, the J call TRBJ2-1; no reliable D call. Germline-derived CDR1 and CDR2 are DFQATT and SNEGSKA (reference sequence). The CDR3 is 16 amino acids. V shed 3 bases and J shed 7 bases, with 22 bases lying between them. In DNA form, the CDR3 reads TGCAGTGCTAGTACGGCTGGAAGGTATCGAAGGAATGAGCAGTTCTTC. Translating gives CSASTAGRYRRNEQFF.

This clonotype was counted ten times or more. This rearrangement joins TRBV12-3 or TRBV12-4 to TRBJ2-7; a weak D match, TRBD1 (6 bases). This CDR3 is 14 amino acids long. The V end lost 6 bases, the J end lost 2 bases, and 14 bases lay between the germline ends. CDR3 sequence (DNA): TGTGCCAGCAGCAAGGGACATGGGACCTACGAGCAGTACTTC. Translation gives CASSKGHGTYEQYF.

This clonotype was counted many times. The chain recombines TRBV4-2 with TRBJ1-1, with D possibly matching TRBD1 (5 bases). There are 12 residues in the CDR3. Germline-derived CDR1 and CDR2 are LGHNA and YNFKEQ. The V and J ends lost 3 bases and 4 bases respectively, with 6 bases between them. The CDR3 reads CASSHQGTEAFF. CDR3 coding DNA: TGTGCCAGCAGCCACCAGGGCACTGAAGCTTTCTTT.

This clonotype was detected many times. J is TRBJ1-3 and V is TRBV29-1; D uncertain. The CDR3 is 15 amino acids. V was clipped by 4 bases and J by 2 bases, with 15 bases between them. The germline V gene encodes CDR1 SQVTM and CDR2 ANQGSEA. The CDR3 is CSVVEPEVPGNTIYF. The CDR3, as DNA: TGCAGCGTTGTCGAGCCTGAGGTGCCTGGAAACACCATATATTTT.

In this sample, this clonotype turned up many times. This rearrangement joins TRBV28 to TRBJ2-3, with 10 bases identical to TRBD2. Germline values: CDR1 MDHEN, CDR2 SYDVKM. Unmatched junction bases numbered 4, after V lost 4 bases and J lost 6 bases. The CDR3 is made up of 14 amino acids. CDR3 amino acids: CASSSSAGGDTQYF. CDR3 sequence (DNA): TGTGCCAGCAGTTCCTCAGCGGGAGGGGATACGCAGTATTTT.

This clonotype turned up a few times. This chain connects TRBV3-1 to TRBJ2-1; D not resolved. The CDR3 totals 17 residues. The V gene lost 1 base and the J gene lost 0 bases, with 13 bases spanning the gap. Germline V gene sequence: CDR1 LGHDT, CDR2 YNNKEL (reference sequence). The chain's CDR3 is CASSQGWRLSSYNEQFF. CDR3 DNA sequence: TGTGCCAGCAGCCAAGGTTGGCGCCTGAGCTCCTACAATGAGCAGTTCTTC.

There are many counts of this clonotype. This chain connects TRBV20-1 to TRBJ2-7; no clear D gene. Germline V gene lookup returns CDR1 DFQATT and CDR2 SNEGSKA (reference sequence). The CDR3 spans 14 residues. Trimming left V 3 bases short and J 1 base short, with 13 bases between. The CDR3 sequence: CSASKQPLSYEQYF. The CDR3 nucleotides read TGCAGTGCTAGCAAGCAGCCCCTATCCTACGAGCAGTACTTC.

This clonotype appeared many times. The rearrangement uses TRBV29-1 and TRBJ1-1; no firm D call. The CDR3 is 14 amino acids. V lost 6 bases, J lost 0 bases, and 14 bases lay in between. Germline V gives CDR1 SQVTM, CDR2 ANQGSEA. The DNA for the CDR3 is TGCAGCGTCCGCTATATTCTAATGAACACTGAAGCTTTCTTT. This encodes CSVRYILMNTEAFF. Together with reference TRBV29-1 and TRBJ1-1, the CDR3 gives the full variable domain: SAVISQKPSRDICQRGTSLTIQCQVDSQVTMMFWYRQQPGQSLTLIATANQGSEATYESGFVIDKFPISRPNLTFSTLTVSNMSPEDSSIYLCSVRYILMNTEAFFGQGTRLTVV.

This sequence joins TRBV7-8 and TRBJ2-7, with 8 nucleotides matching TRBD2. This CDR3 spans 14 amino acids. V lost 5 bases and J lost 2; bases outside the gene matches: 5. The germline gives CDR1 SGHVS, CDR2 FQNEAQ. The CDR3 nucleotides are TGTGCCAGCAGCCCCCCGGGGGGGGCCTACGAGCAGTACTTC. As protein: CASSPPGGAYEQYF.

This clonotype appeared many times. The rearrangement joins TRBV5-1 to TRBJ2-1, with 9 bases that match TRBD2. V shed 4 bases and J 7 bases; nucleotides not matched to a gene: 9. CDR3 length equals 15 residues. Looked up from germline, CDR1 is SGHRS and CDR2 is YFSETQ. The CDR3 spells CASSPRTSVGNEQFF. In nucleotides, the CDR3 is TGCGCCAGCAGCCCTCGGACTAGCGTGGGAAATGAGCAGTTCTTC.

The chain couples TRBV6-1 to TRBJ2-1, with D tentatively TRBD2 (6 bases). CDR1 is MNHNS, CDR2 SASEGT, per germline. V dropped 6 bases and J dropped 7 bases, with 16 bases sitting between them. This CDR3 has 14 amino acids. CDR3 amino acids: CASRGWGERNEQFF. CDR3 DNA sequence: TGTGCCAGCAGAGGCTGGGGGGAGAGGAATGAGCAGTTCTTC.

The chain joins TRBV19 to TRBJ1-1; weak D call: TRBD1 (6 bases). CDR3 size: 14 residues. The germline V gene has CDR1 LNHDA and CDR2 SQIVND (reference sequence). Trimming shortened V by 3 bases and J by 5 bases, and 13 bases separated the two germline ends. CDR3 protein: CASSMSGEYTEAFF. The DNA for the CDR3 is TGTGCCAGTAGTATGTCAGGGGAATATACTGAAGCTTTCTTT.

CDR3 protein: CSVGQVQETQYF. The CDR3 bases are TGCAGCGTTGGACAGGTCCAAGAGACCCAGTACTTC. The J gene is TRBJ2-5, the V gene TRBV29-1, with D tentatively TRBD1 (6 bases). V gave up 4 bases and J gave up 1 base, with 7 bases separating them. CDR3 size: 12 residues. Looked up from germline, CDR1 is SQVTM and CDR2 is ANQGSEA.

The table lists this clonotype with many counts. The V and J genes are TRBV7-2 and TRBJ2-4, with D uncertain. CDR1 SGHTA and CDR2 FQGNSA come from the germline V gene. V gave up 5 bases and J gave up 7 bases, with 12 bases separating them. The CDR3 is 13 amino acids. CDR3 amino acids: CASSPARGNIQYF. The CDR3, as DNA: TGTGCCAGCAGCCCCGCCCGTGGGAACATTCAGTACTTC.

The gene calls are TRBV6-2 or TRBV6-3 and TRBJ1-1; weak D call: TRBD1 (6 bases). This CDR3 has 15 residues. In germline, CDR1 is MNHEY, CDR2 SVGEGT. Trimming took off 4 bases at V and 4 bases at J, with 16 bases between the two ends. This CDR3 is CASSSLRTDFTEAFF. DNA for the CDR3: TGTGCCAGCAGTTCCCTCCGGACAGATTTCACTGAAGCTTTCTTT.

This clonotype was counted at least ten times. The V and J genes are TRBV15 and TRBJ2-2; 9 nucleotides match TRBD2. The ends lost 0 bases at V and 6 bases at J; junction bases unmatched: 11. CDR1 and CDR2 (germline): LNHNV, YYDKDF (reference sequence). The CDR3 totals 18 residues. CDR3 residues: CATSREPGLAGDAGELFF. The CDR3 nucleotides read TGTGCCACCAGCAGAGAACCGGGACTAGCAGGGGACGCCGGGGAGCTGTTTTTT.

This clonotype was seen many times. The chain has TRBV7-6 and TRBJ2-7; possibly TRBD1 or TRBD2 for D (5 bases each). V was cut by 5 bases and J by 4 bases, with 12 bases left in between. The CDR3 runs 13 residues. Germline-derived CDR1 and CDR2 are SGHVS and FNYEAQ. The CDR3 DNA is TGTGCCAGCAGCAGAGGGACGGAATACGAGCAGTACTTC. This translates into CASSRGTEYEQYF. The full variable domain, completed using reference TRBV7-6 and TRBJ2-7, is GAGVSQSPRYKVTKRGQDVALRCDPISGHVSLYWYRQALGQGPEFLTYFNYEAQQDKSGLPNDRFSAERPEGSISTLTIQRTEQRDSAMYRCASSRGTEYEQYFGPGTRLTVT.

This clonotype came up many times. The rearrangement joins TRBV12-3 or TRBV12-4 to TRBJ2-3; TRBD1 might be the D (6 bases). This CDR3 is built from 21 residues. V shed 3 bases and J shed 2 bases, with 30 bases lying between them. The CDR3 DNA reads TGTGCCAGCAGTTTCGCCCGGGACATCCCGATTATCCAAATATCCACAGATACGCAGTATTTT. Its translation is CASSFARDIPIIQISTDTQYF.

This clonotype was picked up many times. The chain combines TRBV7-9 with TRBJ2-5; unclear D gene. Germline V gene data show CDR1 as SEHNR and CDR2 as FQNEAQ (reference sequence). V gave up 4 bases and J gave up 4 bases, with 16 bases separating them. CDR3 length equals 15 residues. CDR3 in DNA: TGTGCCAGCAGCTCGTCGGCCCTGTGGGGAGAGACCCAGTACTTC. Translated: CASSSSALWGETQYF.

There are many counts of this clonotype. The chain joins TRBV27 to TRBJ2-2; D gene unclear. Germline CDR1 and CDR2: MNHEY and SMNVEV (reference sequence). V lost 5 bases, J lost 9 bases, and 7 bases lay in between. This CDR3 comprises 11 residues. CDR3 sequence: CASSQRRELFF. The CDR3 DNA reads TGTGCCAGCAGTCAGAGAAGGGAGCTGTTTTTT.

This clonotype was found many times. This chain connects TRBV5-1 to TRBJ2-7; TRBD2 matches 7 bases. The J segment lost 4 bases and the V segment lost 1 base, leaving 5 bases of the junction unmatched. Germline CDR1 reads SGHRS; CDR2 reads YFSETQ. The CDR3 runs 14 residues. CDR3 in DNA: TGCGCCAGCAGCTTGCAGGGAGGGATATACGAGCAGTACTTC. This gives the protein CASSLQGGIYEQYF.

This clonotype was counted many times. This CDR3 reads CASSQEWGGGYGYTF. As DNA, the CDR3 is TGTGCCAGCAGCCAAGAATGGGGAGGGGGCTATGGCTACACCTTC. V is TRBV4-2 and J is TRBJ1-2; a possible D gene is TRBD1 (6 bases). Germline assignment: CDR1 LGHNA and CDR2 YNFKEQ. The CDR3 spans 15 residues. Deletions cut 0 bases from V and 4 bases from J, with 12 bases between.

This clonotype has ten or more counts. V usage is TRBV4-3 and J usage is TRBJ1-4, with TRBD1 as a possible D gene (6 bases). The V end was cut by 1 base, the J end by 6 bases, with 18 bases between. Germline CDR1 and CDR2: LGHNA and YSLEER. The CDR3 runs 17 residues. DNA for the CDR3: TGCGCCAGCAGCCAAGCAACCTTACAGGGTGGAGATGAAAAACTGTTTTTT. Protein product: CASSQATLQGGDEKLFF.